The source of this T cell receptor beta chain is a study of T cell responses to AZD1222 COVID-19 vaccine. Study observations and caveats: Donors in the cohort were predominantly white British and more often female, and clonal diversity was possibly underestimated. Only five to seven AZD1222 recipients were seropositive at baseline. There were vaccine-associated CD4 TCRs across spike, dominant at 160-218 and 743-854.

TCRdb's table, derived via immunoSEQ multiplex PCR, lists solely in-frame clones and lacks some. Among some 150,000 clones, 90% were seen once, and the ten largest hold 18%. Comment on this clone: The antigen is undetermined.

The material was peripheral blood, obtained on day 0 of AZD1222 vaccination. This sequence originates from an adult in good health.

The CDR3 protein is CASSSGLAGGVPDEQFF. The CDR3 DNA reads as TGTGCCAGCAGCTCCGGACTAGCGGGGGGCGTACCTGATGAGCAGTTCTTC. V usage is TRBV7-2 and J usage is TRBJ2-1; 14 bases agree with TRBD2. V lost 4 bases to trimming and J lost 8 bases; unmatched junction nucleotides: 10. Germline V gene sequence: CDR1 SGHTA, CDR2 FQGNSA. There are 17 residues in the CDR3.